These T cell receptor beta chains were read from a single sample in a study of T-cell reconstitution after alpha-beta-depleted transplantation in children. MiXCR, applied by TCRdb to the PCR reads, yields one record per CDR3 protein. This sample yields some 550,000 distinct CDR3 sequences, of which more than 20% are seen a single time; roughly an eighth belongs to the top ten. This sample comprised PBMCs, mostly from graft donor cells, obtained 360 days after TCRalphabeta/CD19-depleted stem cell transplant. The receptors were gathered from a boy under two years old who had a stem cell transplant for acute myeloid leukemia, so the T cells may come from the graft donor. CDR3s include the opening cysteine and the closing phenylalanine or tryptophan. The order of the fields is clone size, V gene, J gene, D gene, CDR3 DNA, CDR3 protein. A D gene is named only where the DNA matches it firmly. Clone size is stated in some rows and not others, as once, few, many or a class when expanded.

clone_size: -; v_call: TRBV12-3/TRBV12-4; j_call: TRBJ1-5; d_call: -; cdr3_nt: TGTGCCAGCAACCCGAGAGGGATTGATCAGCCCCAGCATTTT; cdr3_aa: CASNPRGIDQPQHF
clone_size: -; v_call: TRBV3-1; j_call: TRBJ1-1; d_call: -; cdr3_nt: TGTGCCATCTCTCCCAGTGTGAACACTGAAGCTTTCTTT; cdr3_aa: CAISPSVNTEAFF
clone_size: -; v_call: TRBV20-1; j_call: TRBJ1-1; d_call: -; cdr3_nt: TGCAGTGCTAGATTCCCCCGTGATTCGGGGACTGAAGCTTTCTTT; cdr3_aa: CSARFPRDSGTEAFF
clone_size: -; v_call: TRBV6-2/TRBV6-3; j_call: TRBJ2-7; d_call: -; cdr3_nt: TGTGCCAGCAGTTACGAGAGGCTTAGCTCCTACGAGCAGTACTTC; cdr3_aa: CASSYERLSSYEQYF
clone_size: many; v_call: TRBV12-3/TRBV12-4; j_call: TRBJ2-2; d_call: -; cdr3_nt: TGTGCCAGCAGCTTATGGGACTCGAACACCGGGGAGCTGTTTTTT; cdr3_aa: CASSLWDSNTGELFF
clone_size: -; v_call: TRBV4-3; j_call: TRBJ2-6; d_call: -; cdr3_nt: TGCGCCAGCAGCCAAGATCTTGCCTCTGGGGCCAACGTCCTGACTTTC; cdr3_aa: CASSQDLASGANVLTF
clone_size: few; v_call: TRBV14; j_call: TRBJ2-7; d_call: -; cdr3_nt: TGTGCCAGCAGCCAAGCCCCAGGAATCATATCCTACGAGCAGTACTTC; cdr3_aa: CASSQAPGIISYEQYF
clone_size: many; v_call: TRBV29-1; j_call: TRBJ1-1; d_call: TRBD1; cdr3_nt: TGCAGCGACACCAAGTCGACAGGGGAGACTGAAGCTTTCTTT; cdr3_aa: CSDTKSTGETEAFF
clone_size: -; v_call: TRBV7-9; j_call: TRBJ2-1; d_call: TRBD2; cdr3_nt: TGTGCCAGCACCATGGGCGGGGGAAACAATGAGCAGTTCTTC; cdr3_aa: CASTMGGGNNEQFF
clone_size: few; v_call: TRBV12-3/TRBV12-4; j_call: TRBJ1-1; d_call: -; cdr3_nt: TGTGCCAGCAGCTCTGACACCTTTAACACTGAAGCTTTCTTT; cdr3_aa: CASSSDTFNTEAFF
clone_size: -; v_call: TRBV20-1; j_call: TRBJ1-5; d_call: -; cdr3_nt: TGCAGTGCTAGAGATGGGAATGGGGACCTGGGTAAGCCCCAGCATTTT; cdr3_aa: CSARDGNGDLGKPQHF
clone_size: few; v_call: TRBV4-3; j_call: TRBJ1-4; d_call: -; cdr3_nt: TGCGCCAGCAGCCAAGGTGTAGTTGGGGAAAAACTGTTTTTT; cdr3_aa: CASSQGVVGEKLFF
clone_size: many; v_call: TRBV6-5; j_call: TRBJ2-1; d_call: -; cdr3_nt: TGTGCCAGCAGTTCCCGACGAGGTCAACCAGCGGATTACAATGAGCAGTTCTTC; cdr3_aa: CASSSRRGQPADYNEQFF
clone_size: -; v_call: TRBV29-1; j_call: TRBJ1-2; d_call: TRBD1; cdr3_nt: TGCAGCGTTGAGGACAGGGCAAGATATGGCTACACCTTC; cdr3_aa: CSVEDRARYGYTF
clone_size: -; v_call: TRBV2; j_call: TRBJ2-2; d_call: TRBD1; cdr3_nt: TGTGCCAGCAGTAAGGACAGGGCCACGAACACCGGGGAGCTGTTTTTT; cdr3_aa: CASSKDRATNTGELFF
clone_size: many; v_call: TRBV9; j_call: TRBJ2-7; d_call: -; cdr3_nt: TGTGCCAGCAGCGAAAAGTGGGGATGGGACGAGCAGTACTTC; cdr3_aa: CASSEKWGWDEQYF
clone_size: many; v_call: TRBV10-3; j_call: TRBJ2-7; d_call: -; cdr3_nt: TGTGCCAACATCGTCACAGGAGAATCCTACGAGCAGTACTTC; cdr3_aa: CANIVTGESYEQYF
clone_size: -; v_call: TRBV5-4; j_call: TRBJ1-1; d_call: TRBD1; cdr3_nt: TGTGCCAGCAGCTTAGGACAGGGTCGGGGAGAAGCTTTCTTT; cdr3_aa: CASSLGQGRGEAFF
clone_size: -; v_call: TRBV20-1; j_call: TRBJ2-1; d_call: -; cdr3_nt: TGCAGTGCAACCCGGCCCTACAATGAGCAGTTCTTC; cdr3_aa: CSATRPYNEQFF
clone_size: few; v_call: TRBV6-5; j_call: TRBJ2-1; d_call: -; cdr3_nt: TGTGCCAGCAGTTACTGGCGAACAGGGAAGGGCAATGAGCAGTTCTTC; cdr3_aa: CASSYWRTGKGNEQFF
clone_size: -; v_call: TRBV20-1; j_call: TRBJ1-4; d_call: TRBD1; cdr3_nt: TGCAGTGCTAGTCAGTTTTGGGACAGGGGAGAAAAACTGTTTTTT; cdr3_aa: CSASQFWDRGEKLFF
clone_size: -; v_call: TRBV6-2/TRBV6-3; j_call: TRBJ2-4; d_call: -; cdr3_nt: TGTGCCAGCACCGACAGGGCTGACGGGGGGGCAATCCTAGCCAAAAACATTCAGTACTTC; cdr3_aa: CASTDRADGGAILAKNIQYF
clone_size: many; v_call: TRBV20-1; j_call: TRBJ2-1; d_call: -; cdr3_nt: TGCAGTGCTATCCGGGACTCCCCCGCGGTGGAGCAGTTCTTC; cdr3_aa: CSAIRDSPAVEQFF
clone_size: many; v_call: TRBV25-1; j_call: TRBJ2-2; d_call: TRBD1; cdr3_nt: TGTGCCAGCAGTGGTTACCGGGACAGGGGTGACACCGGGGAGCTGTTTTTT; cdr3_aa: CASSGYRDRGDTGELFF
clone_size: few; v_call: TRBV7-2; j_call: TRBJ2-3; d_call: -; cdr3_nt: TGTGCCAGCAGCTTAGCTGCCTTACGGGATACGCAGTATTTT; cdr3_aa: CASSLAALRDTQYF
clone_size: many; v_call: TRBV5-5; j_call: TRBJ2-1; d_call: TRBD2; cdr3_nt: TGTGCCAGCACCTTACTAGCGGGGACCAATGAGCAGTTCTTC; cdr3_aa: CASTLLAGTNEQFF
clone_size: -; v_call: TRBV6-5; j_call: TRBJ2-7; d_call: -; cdr3_nt: TGTGCCAGCAGTTACTCTGGGGGCACCACCTACGAGCAGTACTTC; cdr3_aa: CASSYSGGTTYEQYF